A selection of T cell receptor beta chains follows, all from one sample in a study of long-term antiretroviral therapy in people with HIV. Data came from immunoSEQ multiplex PCR; TCRdb stores just in-frame clones and leaves some out. The table shows roughly 12,000 clones, with around 80% occurring only once. The source was unsorted PBMCs, collected 3.4 years after starting antiretroviral therapy. The receptors derive from a man aged 35-49 years with HIV. Each CDR3 is given with its conserved first and last residue. A D gene is named only where the DNA matches it firmly. Expanded clones are given a class, and other clones once, few, many or no size at all.

.	.	TRBJ2-7	TRBV6-5	CASSQVGGGEQYF	TGTGCCAGCAGTCAGGTTGGAGGGGGCGAGCAGTACTTC
.	once	TRBJ2-3	TRBV6-5	CATLGSTDTQYF	TGTGCCACCTTAGGGTCCACAGATACGCAGTATTTT
.	.	TRBJ1-1	TRBV18	CASSSQENTEAFF	TGTGCCAGCTCATCACAGGAGAACACTGAAGCTTTCTTT
.	.	TRBJ1-1	TRBV10-3	CAISDPDTEAFF	TGTGCCATCAGTGACCCGGACACTGAAGCTTTCTTT
.	.	TRBJ2-1	TRBV5-4	CASSPASYNEQFF	TGTGCCAGCAGCCCGGCTTCCTACAATGAGCAGTTCTTC
TRBD1	.	TRBJ2-5	TRBV11-3	CASRSGGAVEETQYF	TGTGCCAGCAGGTCAGGGGGCGCTGTGGAAGAGACCCAGTACTTC
.	few	TRBJ2-6	TRBV2	CASSVSGAGANVLTF	TGTGCCAGCAGTGTATCCGGGGCCGGGGCCAACGTCCTGACTTTC
.	.	TRBJ2-3	TRBV27	CASSSTDTQYF	TGTGCCAGTTCGAGCACAGATACGCAGTATTTT
TRBD1	.	TRBJ1-2	TRBV25-1	CASRWTGGDSNYGYTF	TGTGCCAGCAGATGGACAGGGGGAGACTCTAACTATGGCTACACCTTC
.	once	TRBJ2-7	TRBV5-4	CASSLIANSYEQYF	TGTGCCAGCAGCTTGATCGCAAACTCCTACGAGCAGTACTTC
.	.	TRBJ1-1	TRBV2	CASSAPGPRGTEAFF	TGTGCCAGCAGTGCACCGGGCCCCCGGGGAACTGAAGCTTTCTTT
.	.	TRBJ1-3	TRBV7-2	CASSLWPGQSSGNTIYF	TGTGCCAGCAGCTTATGGCCTGGACAAAGCTCTGGAAACACCATATATTTT